This T cell receptor (beta chain) was sequenced for a study of cytomegalovirus exposure and HLA in healthy donors. Study findings and constraints: One cluster of highly shared sequence variants probably arose as a sequencing artifact.

The PCR had 60 Vbeta and 13 Jbeta primers. The table came from immunoSEQ multiplex PCR; TCRdb's copy has only in-frame clones and leaves some out. The repertoire holds around 99,000 clones, with over 75% as singletons. In the case of this clone: Its antigen remains unidentified.

Per the germline V gene, CDR1 is SGHRS and CDR2 is YFSETQ. The V end lost 0 bases, the J end lost 3 bases, and 10 bases lay between the germline ends. This CDR3 region has 14 residues. Sequenced input: PBMCs. The rearrangement uses TRBV5-1 and TRBJ2-7; D possibly corresponds to TRBD1 (5 bases). The sequence was obtained from a man aged 35 to 55 in good health and CMV-seronegative. CDR3 nucleotides: TGCGCCAGCAGCTTGGAAGGGGTTTACTACGAGCAGTACTTC. Translation gives CASSLEGVYYEQYF. The full variable domain, with the rest looked up from reference TRBV5-1 and TRBJ2-7, is KAGVTQTPRYLIKTRGQQVTLSCSPISGHRSVSWYQQTPGQGLQFLFEYFSETQRNKGNFPGRFSGRQFSNSRSEMNVSTLELGDSALYLCASSLEGVYYEQYFGPGTRLTVT.